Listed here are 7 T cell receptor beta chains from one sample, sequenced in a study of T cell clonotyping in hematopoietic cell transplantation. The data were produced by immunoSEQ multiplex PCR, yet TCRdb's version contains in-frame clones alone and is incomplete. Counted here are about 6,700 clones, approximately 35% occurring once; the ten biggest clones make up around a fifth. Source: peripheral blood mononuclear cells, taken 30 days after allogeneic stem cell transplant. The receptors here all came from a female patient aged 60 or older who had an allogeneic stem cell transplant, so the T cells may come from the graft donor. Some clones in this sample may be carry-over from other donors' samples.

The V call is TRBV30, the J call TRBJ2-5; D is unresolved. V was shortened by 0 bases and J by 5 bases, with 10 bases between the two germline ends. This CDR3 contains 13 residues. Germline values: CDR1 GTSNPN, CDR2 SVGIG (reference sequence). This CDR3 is CAWSVLGVETQYF. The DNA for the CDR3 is TGTGCCTGGAGTGTACTTGGCGTGGAGACCCAGTACTTC.

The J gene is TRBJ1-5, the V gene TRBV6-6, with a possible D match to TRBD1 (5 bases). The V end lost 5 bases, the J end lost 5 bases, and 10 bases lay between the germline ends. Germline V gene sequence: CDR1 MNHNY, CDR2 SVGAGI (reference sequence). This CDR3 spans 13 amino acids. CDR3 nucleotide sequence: TGTGCCAGCAGTACTCAGGGATATCAGCCCCAGCATTTT. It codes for CASSTQGYQPQHF.

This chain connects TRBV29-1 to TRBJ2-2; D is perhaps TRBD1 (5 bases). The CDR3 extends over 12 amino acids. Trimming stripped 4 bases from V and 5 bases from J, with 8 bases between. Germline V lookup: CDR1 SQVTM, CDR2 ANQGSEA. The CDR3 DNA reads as TGCAGCGTTGCAAGGGGTACCGGGGAGCTGTTTTTT. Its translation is CSVARGTGELFF.

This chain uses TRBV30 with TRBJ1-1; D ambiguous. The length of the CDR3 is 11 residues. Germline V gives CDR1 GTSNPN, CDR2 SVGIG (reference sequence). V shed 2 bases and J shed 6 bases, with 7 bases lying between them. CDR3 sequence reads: CAWSSYAEAFF. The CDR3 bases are TGTGCCTGGAGTTCTTACGCTGAAGCTTTCTTT.

The CDR3 coding sequence is TGTGCCTGGAGTGTAGCGGGAGGCACCTACGAGCAGTACTTC. This gives the protein CAWSVAGGTYEQYF. This sequence joins TRBV30 and TRBJ2-7, with 9 bases lining up with TRBD2. The V gene end was trimmed by 0 bases and the J gene end by 2 bases; junction bases not matched to a gene: 2. Germline V lookup: CDR1 GTSNPN, CDR2 SVGIG (reference sequence). CDR3 length equals 14 residues.

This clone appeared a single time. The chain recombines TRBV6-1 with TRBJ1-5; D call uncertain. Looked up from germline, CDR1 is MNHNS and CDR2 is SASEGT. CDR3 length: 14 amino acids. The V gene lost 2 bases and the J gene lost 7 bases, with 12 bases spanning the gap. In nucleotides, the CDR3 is TGTGCCAGCAGTGAAAGTCGTGGGGAACAGCCCCAGCATTTT. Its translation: CASSESRGEQPQHF.

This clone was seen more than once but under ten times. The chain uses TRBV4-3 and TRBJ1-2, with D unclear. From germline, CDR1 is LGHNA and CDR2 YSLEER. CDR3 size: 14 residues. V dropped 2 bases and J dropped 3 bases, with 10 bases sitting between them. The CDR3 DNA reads TGCGCCAGCAGCCAACTCGATGGTCACTATGGCTACACCTTC. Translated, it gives CASSQLDGHYGYTF.